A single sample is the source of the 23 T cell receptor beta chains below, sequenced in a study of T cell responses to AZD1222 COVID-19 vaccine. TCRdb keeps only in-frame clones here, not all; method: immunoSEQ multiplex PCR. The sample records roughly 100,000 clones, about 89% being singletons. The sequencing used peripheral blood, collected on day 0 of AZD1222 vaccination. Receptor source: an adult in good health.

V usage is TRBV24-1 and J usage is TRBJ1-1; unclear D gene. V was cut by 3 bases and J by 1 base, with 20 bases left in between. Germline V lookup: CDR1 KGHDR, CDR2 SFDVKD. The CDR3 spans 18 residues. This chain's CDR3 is CATSDQNMRCEGNTEAFF. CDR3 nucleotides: TGTGCCACCAGTGATCAAAATATGCGGTGTGAGGGGAACACTGAAGCTTTCTTT.

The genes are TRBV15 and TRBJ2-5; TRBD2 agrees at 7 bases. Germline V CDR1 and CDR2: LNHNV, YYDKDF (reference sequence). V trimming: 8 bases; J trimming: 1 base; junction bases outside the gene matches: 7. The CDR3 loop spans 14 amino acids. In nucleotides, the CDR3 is TGTGCCACCGCCTGGGGGGGTGGCCAAGAGACCCAGTACTTC. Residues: CATAWGGGQETQYF.

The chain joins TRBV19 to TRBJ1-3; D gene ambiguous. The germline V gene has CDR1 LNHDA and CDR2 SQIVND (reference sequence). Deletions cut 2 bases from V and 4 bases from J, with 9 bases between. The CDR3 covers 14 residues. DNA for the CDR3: TGTGCCAGTAGTATAAGGACGGACGGAAACACCATATATTTT. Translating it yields CASSIRTDGNTIYF.

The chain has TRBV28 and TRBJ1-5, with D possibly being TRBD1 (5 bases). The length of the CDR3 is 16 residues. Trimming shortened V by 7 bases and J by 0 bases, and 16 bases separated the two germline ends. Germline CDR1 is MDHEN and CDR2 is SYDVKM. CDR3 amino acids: CASMGPTFTSNQPQHF. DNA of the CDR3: TGTGCCAGCATGGGGCCAACTTTTACTAGCAATCAGCCCCAGCATTTT.

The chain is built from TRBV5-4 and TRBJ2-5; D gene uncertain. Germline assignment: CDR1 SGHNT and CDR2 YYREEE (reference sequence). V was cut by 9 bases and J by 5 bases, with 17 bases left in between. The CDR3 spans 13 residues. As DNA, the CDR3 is TGTGCCACTGGGTATCGCGATCGGGAGACCCAGTACTTC. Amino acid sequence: CATGYRDRETQYF. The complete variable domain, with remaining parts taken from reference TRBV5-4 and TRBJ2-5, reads ETGVTQSPTHLIKTRGQQVTLRCSSQSGHNTVSWYQQALGQGPQFIFQYYREEENGRGNFPPRFSGLQFPNYSSELNVNALELDDSALYLCATGYRDRETQYFGPGTRLLVL.

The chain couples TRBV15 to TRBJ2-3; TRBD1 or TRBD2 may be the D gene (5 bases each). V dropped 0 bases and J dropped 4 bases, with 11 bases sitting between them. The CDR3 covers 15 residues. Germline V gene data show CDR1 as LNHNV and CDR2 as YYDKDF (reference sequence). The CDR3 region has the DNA TGTGCCACCAGCAGAGATTTCGAGGGGTCAGATACGCAGTATTTT. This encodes CATSRDFEGSDTQYF. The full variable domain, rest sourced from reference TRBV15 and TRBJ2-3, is DAMVIQNPRYQVTQFGKPVTLSCSQTLNHNVMYWYQQKSSQAPKLLFHYYDKDFNNEADTPDNFQSRRPNTSFCFLDIRSPGLGDTAMYLCATSRDFEGSDTQYFGPGTRLTVL.

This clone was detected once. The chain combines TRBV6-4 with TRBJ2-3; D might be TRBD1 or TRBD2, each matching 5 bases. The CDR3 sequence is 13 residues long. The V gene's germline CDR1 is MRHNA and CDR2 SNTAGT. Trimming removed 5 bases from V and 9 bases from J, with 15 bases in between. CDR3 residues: CASSSERGLTQYF. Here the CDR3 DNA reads TGTGCCAGCAGTTCCGAGAGGGGCCTAACGCAGTATTTT.

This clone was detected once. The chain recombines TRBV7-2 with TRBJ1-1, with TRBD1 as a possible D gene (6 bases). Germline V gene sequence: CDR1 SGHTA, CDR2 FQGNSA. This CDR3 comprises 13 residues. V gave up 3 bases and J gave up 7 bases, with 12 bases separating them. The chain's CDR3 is CASSFGGGIEAFF. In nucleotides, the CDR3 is TGTGCCAGCAGCTTCGGAGGGGGGATTGAAGCTTTCTTT.

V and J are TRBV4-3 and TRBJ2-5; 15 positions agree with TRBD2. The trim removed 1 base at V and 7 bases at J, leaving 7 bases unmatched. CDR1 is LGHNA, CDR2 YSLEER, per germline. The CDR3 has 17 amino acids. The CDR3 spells CASSQGTSGGAGGTQYF. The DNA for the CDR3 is TGCGCCAGCAGCCAAGGGACTAGCGGGGGGGCTGGGGGGACCCAGTACTTC.

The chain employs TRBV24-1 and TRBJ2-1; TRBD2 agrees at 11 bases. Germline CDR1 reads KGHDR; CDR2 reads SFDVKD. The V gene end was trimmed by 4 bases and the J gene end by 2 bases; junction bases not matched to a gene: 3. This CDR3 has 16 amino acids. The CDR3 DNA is TGTGCCACCAGTGACGGACTAGCGGGTGCCTACAATGAGCAGTTCTTC. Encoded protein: CATSDGLAGAYNEQFF.

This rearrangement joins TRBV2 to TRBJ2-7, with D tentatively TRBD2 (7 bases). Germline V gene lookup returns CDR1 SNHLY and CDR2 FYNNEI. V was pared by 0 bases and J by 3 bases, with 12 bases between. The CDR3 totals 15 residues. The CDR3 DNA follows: TGTGCCAGCAGTGAAGCGCCCGGGGGGCTCTACGAGCAGTACTTC. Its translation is CASSEAPGGLYEQYF.

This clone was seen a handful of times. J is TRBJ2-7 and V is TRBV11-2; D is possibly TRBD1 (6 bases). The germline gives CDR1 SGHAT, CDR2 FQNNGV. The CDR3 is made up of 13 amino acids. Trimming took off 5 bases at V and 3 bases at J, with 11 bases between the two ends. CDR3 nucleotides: TGTGCCAGCAGCCTCGGACAGAACTACGAGCAGTACTTC. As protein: CASSLGQNYEQYF.

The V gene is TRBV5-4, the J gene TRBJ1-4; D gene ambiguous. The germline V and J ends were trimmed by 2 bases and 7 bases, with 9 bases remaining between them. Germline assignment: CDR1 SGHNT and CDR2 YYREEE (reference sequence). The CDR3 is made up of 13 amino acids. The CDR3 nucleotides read TGTGCCAGCAGCTTTGGAGGGCTTGAAAAACTGTTTTTT. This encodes CASSFGGLEKLFF.

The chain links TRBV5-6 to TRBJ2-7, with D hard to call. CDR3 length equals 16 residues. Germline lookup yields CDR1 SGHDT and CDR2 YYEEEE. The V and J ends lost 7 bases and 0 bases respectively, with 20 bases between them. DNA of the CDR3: TGTGCCAGCTCCCGCGGCAGAACCTTAAGCTCCTACGAGCAGTACTTC. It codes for CASSRGRTLSSYEQYF.

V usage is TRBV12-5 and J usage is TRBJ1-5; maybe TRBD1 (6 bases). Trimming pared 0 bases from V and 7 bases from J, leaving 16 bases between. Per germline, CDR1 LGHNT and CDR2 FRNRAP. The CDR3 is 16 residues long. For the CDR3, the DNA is TGTGCTAGTGGTTTGGTACCAATGGGGGCAGGGCAGCCCCAGCATTTT. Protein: CASGLVPMGAGQPQHF.

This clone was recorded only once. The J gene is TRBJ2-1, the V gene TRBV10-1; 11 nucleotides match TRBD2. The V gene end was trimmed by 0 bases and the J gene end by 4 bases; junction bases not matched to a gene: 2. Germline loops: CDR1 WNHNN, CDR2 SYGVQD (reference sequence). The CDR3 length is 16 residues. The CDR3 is CASSESLAGGYNEQFF. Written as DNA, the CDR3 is TGCGCCAGCAGTGAGTCGCTAGCGGGGGGTTACAATGAGCAGTTCTTC.

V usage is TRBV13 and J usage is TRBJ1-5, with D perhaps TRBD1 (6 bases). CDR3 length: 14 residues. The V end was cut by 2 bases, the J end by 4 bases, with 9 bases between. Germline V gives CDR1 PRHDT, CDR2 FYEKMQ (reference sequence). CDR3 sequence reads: CASSLRGTNQPQHF. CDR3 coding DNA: TGTGCCAGCAGCTTAAGGGGGACAAATCAGCCCCAGCATTTT.

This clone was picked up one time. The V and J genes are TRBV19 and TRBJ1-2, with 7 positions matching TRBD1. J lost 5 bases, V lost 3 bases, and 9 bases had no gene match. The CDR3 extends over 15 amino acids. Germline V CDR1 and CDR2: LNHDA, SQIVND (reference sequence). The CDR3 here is CASSISGGPSYGYTF. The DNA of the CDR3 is TGTGCCAGTAGTATCTCAGGGGGTCCTTCATATGGCTACACCTTC.

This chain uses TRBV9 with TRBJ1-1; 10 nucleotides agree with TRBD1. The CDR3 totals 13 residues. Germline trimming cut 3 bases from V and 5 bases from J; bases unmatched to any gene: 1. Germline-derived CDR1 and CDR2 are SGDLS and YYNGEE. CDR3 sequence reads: CASSGTGGTEAFF. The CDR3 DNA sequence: TGTGCCAGCAGCGGGACAGGGGGAACTGAAGCTTTCTTT.

The CDR3: CASSPTNTEAFF. CDR3 coding DNA: TGTGCCAGCAGCCCCACGAACACTGAAGCTTTCTTT. The chain couples TRBV9 to TRBJ1-1; D uncertain. The CDR3 runs 12 residues. Trimming stripped 4 bases from V and 1 base from J, with 5 bases between. The germline gives CDR1 SGDLS, CDR2 YYNGEE.

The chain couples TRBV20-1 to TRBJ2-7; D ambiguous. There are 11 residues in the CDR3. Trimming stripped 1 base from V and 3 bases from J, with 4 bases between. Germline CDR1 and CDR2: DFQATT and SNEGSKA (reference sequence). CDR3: CSARAVYEQYF. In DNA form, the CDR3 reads TGCAGTGCTAGAGCAGTCTACGAGCAGTACTTC.

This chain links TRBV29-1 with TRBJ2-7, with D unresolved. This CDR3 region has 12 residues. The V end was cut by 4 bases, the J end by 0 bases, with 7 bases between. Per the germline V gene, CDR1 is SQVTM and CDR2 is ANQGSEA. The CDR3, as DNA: TGCAGCGTTGCCAGTTACTCCTACGAGCAGTACTTC. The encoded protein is CSVASYSYEQYF.

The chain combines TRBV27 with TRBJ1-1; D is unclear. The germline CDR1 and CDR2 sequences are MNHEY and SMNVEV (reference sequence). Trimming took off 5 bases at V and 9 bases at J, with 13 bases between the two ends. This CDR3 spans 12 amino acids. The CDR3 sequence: CASSHSGRKAFF. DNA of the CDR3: TGTGCCAGCAGTCACTCGGGGAGGAAAGCTTTCTTT.